Listed below are T cell receptor beta chains from one sample, sequenced in a study of T cell changes during pregnancy in multiple sclerosis. Generated by immunoSEQ multiplex PCR, the TCRdb table keeps only in-frame clones and is missing some. The data show 30,000 to 45,000 clones, with about nine tenths seen just once and around 0.4% held by the top ten. The material was CD4+ T cells from peripheral blood mononuclear cells, obtained after pregnancy. Receptors were obtained from a female donor in good health, enrolled as a control in a pregnancy study. The CDR3 runs from the conserved cysteine through the conserved F or W. The order of the fields is CDR3 protein, J gene, V gene.

CDR3 protein: CASSFLRDSSGNTIYF
J gene: TRBJ1-3
V gene: TRBV5-6

CDR3 protein: CASSPDRANSPLHF
J gene: TRBJ1-6
V gene: TRBV4-1

CDR3 protein: CASSYSGTVNTEAFF
J gene: TRBJ1-1
V gene: TRBV6-5

CDR3 protein: CASSQFPTGSDTEAFF
J gene: TRBJ1-1
V gene: TRBV18

CDR3 protein: CASSADGAGGLRDTQYF
J gene: TRBJ2-3
V gene: TRBV2

CDR3 protein: CASSQATGPYGYTF
J gene: TRBJ1-2
V gene: TRBV4-3

CDR3 protein: CASSLLAGRTDTQYF
J gene: TRBJ2-3
V gene: TRBV10-2

CDR3 protein: CASSRQLTEAFF
J gene: TRBJ1-1
V gene: TRBV6-6

CDR3 protein: CASIGTGGVRSEQFF
J gene: TRBJ2-1
V gene: TRBV6-5

CDR3 protein: CASSLVSGGSSYEQYF
J gene: TRBJ2-7
V gene: TRBV11-2

CDR3 protein: CASSPGPSEMNTEAFF
J gene: TRBJ1-1
V gene: TRBV5-1

CDR3 protein: CASSWGTGLSRAEAFF
J gene: TRBJ1-1
V gene: TRBV5-6

CDR3 protein: CASSLATGGGPGANVLTF
J gene: TRBJ2-6
V gene: TRBV19

CDR3 protein: CASSLGQGDYGYTF
J gene: TRBJ1-2
V gene: TRBV5-1

CDR3 protein: CASSSGTGPTDTQYF
J gene: TRBJ2-3
V gene: TRBV7-9

CDR3 protein: CASSEPNTEAFF
J gene: TRBJ1-1
V gene: TRBV12-5

CDR3 protein: CAWRVAGGRETQYF
J gene: TRBJ2-5
V gene: TRBV30

CDR3 protein: CASSLRDSSYEQYF
J gene: TRBJ2-7
V gene: TRBV13

CDR3 protein: CATGLAGSQETQYF
J gene: TRBJ2-5
V gene: TRBV10-3

CDR3 protein: CASRGTSGGDQETQYF
J gene: TRBJ2-5
V gene: TRBV6-4

CDR3 protein: CASSFRTGPYEQYF
J gene: TRBJ2-7
V gene: TRBV27

CDR3 protein: CASSYSTQNTEAFF
J gene: TRBJ1-1
V gene: TRBV6-5

CDR3 protein: CASTTTGGSGNTIYF
J gene: TRBJ1-3
V gene: TRBV2

CDR3 protein: CSVGSGTTYNEQFF
J gene: TRBJ2-1
V gene: TRBV29-1

CDR3 protein: CASSLQEHQPQHF
J gene: TRBJ1-5
V gene: TRBV19

CDR3 protein: CASSLQSGGLANYGYTF
J gene: TRBJ1-2
V gene: TRBV7-9

CDR3 protein: CASSLEGGFEQYF
J gene: TRBJ2-7
V gene: TRBV7-2

CDR3 protein: CATKLVQGGSYEQYF
J gene: TRBJ2-7
V gene: TRBV7-2

CDR3 protein: CASSEGRQGWYTEAFF
J gene: TRBJ1-1
V gene: TRBV2

CDR3 protein: CASSENLAEVRAFF
J gene: TRBJ1-1
V gene: TRBV6-1

CDR3 protein: CASSPQRTSGGDEQFF
J gene: TRBJ2-1
V gene: TRBV18

CDR3 protein: CASLSAGRNTGELFF
J gene: TRBJ2-2
V gene: TRBV11-2

CDR3 protein: CAWRWGAGMISEQYF
J gene: TRBJ2-7
V gene: TRBV30

CDR3 protein: CASSLISLAGGRVSSYNEQFF
J gene: TRBJ2-1
V gene: TRBV5-1

CDR3 protein: CASSLDRVFTDTQYF
J gene: TRBJ2-3
V gene: TRBV5-6

CDR3 protein: CASSGAVTTYNEQFF
J gene: TRBJ2-1
V gene: TRBV5-8

CDR3 protein: CASSIWGLAGGKNTGELFF
J gene: TRBJ2-2
V gene: TRBV7-2

CDR3 protein: CASSLDRAVSQPQHF
J gene: TRBJ1-5
V gene: TRBV7-8

CDR3 protein: CASSVAAGAYEQYF
J gene: TRBJ2-7
V gene: TRBV9

CDR3 protein: CASRAGGWVTDTQYF
J gene: TRBJ2-3
V gene: TRBV6-1

CDR3 protein: CASSSNQRNTIYF
J gene: TRBJ1-3
V gene: TRBV11-2

CDR3 protein: CASSQSGQQNIQYF
J gene: TRBJ2-4
V gene: TRBV19

CDR3 protein: CSVRGGASDYGYTF
J gene: TRBJ1-2
V gene: TRBV29-1

CDR3 protein: CSVSTGTGFTDTQYF
J gene: TRBJ2-3
V gene: TRBV29-1